This TCR beta chain was recovered during a study of breast tumors, draining lymph nodes, adjacent tissues. Whole-study findings and limits: Tumors had less TCR diversity than lymph nodes, more than nontumor tissue.

This clonotype was seen repeatedly, ten times or more. Its antigen remains unknown. Breast cancer patients provided tissue from their axillary draining lymph nodes. This CDR3 region has 15 residues. The V gene's germline CDR1 is SQVTM and CDR2 ANQGSEA. The V and J ends lost 7 bases and 6 bases, in that order; junction bases with no gene match: 12. TCRdb re-called the multiplex PCR reads with MiXCR, one entry per CDR3 protein. Of roughly 120,000 distinct CDR3 sequences in the sample, 20% were seen once. Sequencing used axillary lymph node tissue. This chain links TRBV29-1 with TRBJ2-2, with 9 bases identical to TRBD1. The TCR comes from a female donor with breast cancer. Some clones in this sample may be carry-over from other donors' samples. The DNA for the CDR3 is TGCAGCGATTCAGGCGGGGACAGGGAATCCGGGGAGCTGTTTTTT. Residues: CSDSGGDRESGELFF.